The 10 T cell receptor beta chains listed next were all sequenced from one sample in a study of cytomegalovirus exposure and HLA in healthy donors. Primers for the PCR totalled 60 Vbeta and 13 Jbeta. Using immunoSEQ multiplex PCR, the repertoire was profiled, and TCRdb retains in-frame clones only, with some absent. The sample has some 130,000 clones, over 70% seen once; the top ten hold 6% to 8.5%. The sequencing input was PBMCs. These receptors came from a man aged 25-45 years in good health and CMV-seronegative.

This clone has a handful of counts. The rearrangement uses TRBV27 and TRBJ2-7, with 7 bases identical to TRBD1. J was trimmed by 2 bases and V by 5 bases; bases with no gene match: 3. Germline V gene lookup returns CDR1 MNHEY and CDR2 SMNVEV (reference sequence). The CDR3 contains 13 residues. The CDR3 nucleotides read TGTGCCAGCAGTGAGGGGGCTCCCTACGAGCAGTACTTC. Residues: CASSEGAPYEQYF.

V is TRBV28 and J is TRBJ1-1, with a weak D call TRBD1 (6 bases). V lost 7 bases and J 6 bases, leaving 27 bases between the germline ends. Per the germline V gene, CDR1 is MDHEN and CDR2 is SYDVKM. The length of the CDR3 is 17 residues. CDR3 DNA: TGTGCCAGCACGATTCCCGGACAGCCTCGACCTGGCGCTGAAGCTTTCTTT. Amino acids: CASTIPGQPRPGAEAFF.

The chain links TRBV27 to TRBJ2-2; 9 bases map to TRBD1. Losses at the gene ends were 5 bases for V and 2 bases for J; bases not matched to a gene: 21. The CDR3 contains 21 residues. The V gene's germline CDR1 is MNHEY and CDR2 SMNVEV (reference sequence). The CDR3, as DNA: TGTGCCAGCAGTCCCCTTGGTCCCATTAAACCGGGACAGGGCAACACCGGGGAGCTGTTTTTT. This translates into CASSPLGPIKPGQGNTGELFF.

The chain recombines TRBV11-1 with TRBJ2-5; 13 bases align to TRBD2. J lost 5 bases, V lost 4 bases, and 4 bases had no gene match. CDR1 SGHAT and CDR2 FQDESV come from the germline V gene (reference sequence). CDR3 length equals 15 residues. CDR3 in amino acids: CASSSKTSGGETQYF. The CDR3 nucleotides are TGTGCCAGCAGCTCAAAGACTAGCGGGGGGGAGACCCAGTACTTC.

The table lists this clone with a few counts. The germline gene is not matched at one end of the junction; a read error may be the cause. This rearrangement joins TRBV6-5 to TRBJ2-6, with a weak D call TRBD1 (6 bases). This CDR3 contains 15 residues. Germline CDR1 MNHEY, CDR2 SVGAGI. The CDR3 sequence is CASSHGQSGANGLTF. The DNA for the CDR3 is TGTGCCAGCAGTCACGGACAGTCCGGGGCCAACGGCCTGACTTTC.

The rearrangement uses TRBV5-1 and TRBJ1-4; 7 bases map to TRBD1. The V segment lost 3 bases and the J segment 1 base; nucleotides outside the gene matches: 3. The CDR3 is 15 amino acids. The germline gives CDR1 SGHRS, CDR2 YFSETQ. The CDR3 loop reads CASSSGQETNEKLFF. For the CDR3, the DNA is TGCGCCAGCAGCTCCGGACAGGAAACTAATGAAAAACTGTTTTTT. Looking up the rest from reference TRBV5-1 and TRBJ1-4 gives the full variable domain: KAGVTQTPRYLIKTRGQQVTLSCSPISGHRSVSWYQQTPGQGLQFLFEYFSETQRNKGNFPGRFSGRQFSNSRSEMNVSTLELGDSALYLCASSSGQETNEKLFFGSGTQLSVL.

CDR3 sequence reads: CASSLTGLAGAGYNEQFF. DNA for the CDR3: TGCGCCAGCAGCTTGACGGGGCTAGCGGGGGCGGGCTACAATGAGCAGTTCTTC. The chain combines TRBV5-1 with TRBJ2-1; TRBD2 aligns across 10 bases. V shed 1 base, J shed 3 bases, and the junction held 10 bases outside the gene matches. This CDR3 comprises 18 residues. Germline V gene sequence: CDR1 SGHRS, CDR2 YFSETQ.

This chain joins TRBV5-1 and TRBJ2-4; the match to TRBD2 covers 9 bases. CDR1 is SGHRS, CDR2 YFSETQ, per germline. The CDR3 loop spans 15 amino acids. The J segment lost 8 bases and the V segment lost 0 bases, leaving 6 bases of the junction unmatched. The CDR3 DNA follows: TGCGCCAGCAGCTTGGATATAGCGGGAGCGGACATTCAGTACTTC. Encoded protein: CASSLDIAGADIQYF.

The chain employs TRBV5-1 and TRBJ2-5, with D maybe TRBD2 (6 bases). CDR3 length: 15 residues. Germline V gives CDR1 SGHRS, CDR2 YFSETQ. V was clipped by 4 bases and J by 3 bases, with 16 bases between them. The CDR3 region has the DNA TGCGCCAGCAGCCGTACTGGGGAGGTAGAAGAGACCCAGTACTTC. Its translation is CASSRTGEVEETQYF.

V usage is TRBV7-8 and J usage is TRBJ2-5, with D possibly matching TRBD2 (6 bases). The ends were cut back, 1 base at V and 5 bases at J, with 11 bases in the middle. CDR1 and CDR2 (germline): SGHVS, FQNEAQ. CDR3 length: 14 amino acids. The CDR3 is CASSLEIGGETQYF. The CDR3 coding sequence is TGTGCCAGCAGCTTAGAGATTGGGGGGGAGACCCAGTACTTC.